This T cell receptor (beta chain) appears in the sequencing data of a study of siplizumab effects on memory and regulatory T cells. Trimming left V 4 bases short and J 8 bases short, with 19 bases between. This CDR3 has 15 amino acids. Germline V gene sequence: CDR1 SGHNT, CDR2 YYREEE (reference sequence). The repertoire was sequenced with immunoSEQ multiplex PCR; TCRdb's copy has only in-frame clones and lacks some. Among some 100,000 clones listed, around 95% were seen once. The origin of this receptor is a human donor in good health. Sequencing input: naive CD4+ T cells sorted from blood. J is TRBJ2-1 and V is TRBV5-4; TRBD1 might be the D (7 bases). CDR3 nucleotide sequence: TGTGCCAGCAGCCCCGATAGTGTCAGGGGGGATGAGCAGTTCTTC. It specifies CASSPDSVRGDEQFF.